This TCR beta chain was obtained from a study of Ad26.COV2.S vaccination and SARS-CoV-2 variants. Treatment defined: about 20 received Ad26.COV2.S at low or high dose, single or two shots; 5 received placebo; per-sample allocation not given. The study sampled participants on day 63 after the first vaccine or placebo injection. Germline V gene sequence: CDR1 SEHNR, CDR2 FQNEAQ (reference sequence). Unmatched junction bases numbered 8, after V lost 2 bases and J lost 2 bases. The CDR3 extends over 16 amino acids. TCRdb keeps only in-frame clones here, not all; method: immunoSEQ multiplex PCR. Altogether approximately 410,000 clones are present, approximately 92% being singletons, with the ten largest covering roughly 1.7%.

The material sequenced was peripheral blood, taken in a trial of Ad26.COV2.S vaccine versus placebo. The receptor comes from a person between 18 and 65 years old who received the Ad26.COV2.S COVID-19 vaccine or a placebo. The V call is TRBV7-9, the J call TRBJ1-2; 7 nucleotides align to TRBD1. This CDR3 reads CASSLRTGGPNYGYTF. The CDR3 region has the DNA TGTGCCAGCAGCTTAAGGACAGGCGGTCCGAACTATGGCTACACCTTC.